A selection of T cell receptor beta chains follows, all from one sample in a study of blood T cell repertoires in COVID-19. Measured with immunoSEQ multiplex PCR; TCRdb has only the in-frame clones, and not every one. Counted here are some 42,000 clones, 88% occurring once; the ten biggest clones make up approximately 2.4%. Sequencing was performed on peripheral blood. The receptors were gathered from a human donor in a cohort sampled during active COVID-19. CDR3s include the opening cysteine and the closing phenylalanine or tryptophan. Fields, in order: V gene, clone size, J gene, D gene, CDR3 DNA, CDR3 protein. A D gene is named only where the DNA matches it firmly. Expanded clones are given a class, and other clones once, few, many or no size at all.

>TRBV19|.|TRBJ1-1|.
TGTGCCAGTAGTATAGATCTCGGCAGCCAGGGGACTGAAGCTTTCTTT
CASSIDLGSQGTEAFF
>TRBV5-4|.|TRBJ1-2|.
TGTGCCAGCAGCTTTCCAGGGGAGTATGGCTACACCTTC
CASSFPGEYGYTF
>TRBV12-3/TRBV12-4|.|TRBJ2-7|.
TGTGCCAGCAGCTACGGGAACTCCTACGAGCAGTACTTC
CASSYGNSYEQYF
>TRBV10-2|.|TRBJ1-1|.
TGCGCCAGCAGTGGGGCAGGGGATCGCACTGAAGCTTTCTTT
CASSGAGDRTEAFF
>TRBV5-4|.|TRBJ1-5|TRBD1
TGTGCCAGCAGCGCCGACAGGGGGGTAAATCAGCCCCAGCATTTT
CASSADRGVNQPQHF
>TRBV7-8|.|TRBJ2-3|.
TGTGCCAGCAGCTTAGGAGGGGGTAGCAGGGGTCCAGATACGCAGTATTTT
CASSLGGGSRGPDTQYF
>TRBV5-1|.|TRBJ2-7|.
TGCGCCAGCAGCTTGGATACGACAGACCGGAGCCAGTACTTC
CASSLDTTDRSQYF
>TRBV7-8|.|TRBJ1-4|.
TGTGCCAGCAGCTTAACAGGGAGAGGAGAAAAACTGTTTTTT
CASSLTGRGEKLFF
>TRBV7-7|.|TRBJ2-3|TRBD2
TGTGCTAGCAGCTTAGAGGGGGCGGGGGGGCAAGATACGCAGTATTTT
CASSLEGAGGQDTQYF
>TRBV5-4|.|TRBJ2-2|TRBD2
TGTGCCAGCAGCTTGGCCGGGGGGGGAAACACCGGGGAGCTGTTTTTT
CASSLAGGGNTGELFF
>TRBV5-1|.|TRBJ1-2|.
TGCGCCAGCAGCTTGCCGGAGACCTATGGCTACACCTTC
CASSLPETYGYTF
>TRBV30|few|TRBJ1-1|.
TGTGCCCGGTGGGCGAACACTGAAGCTTTCTTT
CARWANTEAFF
>TRBV6-2/TRBV6-3|.|TRBJ2-7|.
TGTGCCAGCAGTTCGCTTACAGGGCACGAGCAGTACTTC
CASSSLTGHEQYF